The 18 T cell receptor beta chains below come from one sample, sequenced in a study of spatial heterogeneity in lung cancer. MiXCR, run by TCRdb on the 5' RACE reads, gives a single entry per CDR3 protein. This sample has 39,000 or so distinct CDR3 sequences, with roughly a tenth found just once. Time point in this sample: blood at routine non-recurrence follow-up after resection. The sequenced sample was PBMCs, obtained at follow-up. The receptor source for this set is a female donor with early-stage non-small cell lung cancer.

Sample share makes this clonotype medium-sized (0.01 to 0.1%). This chain connects TRBV7-9 to TRBJ2-1, with D maybe TRBD1 (7 bases). Germline loops: CDR1 SEHNR, CDR2 FQNEAQ (reference sequence). The V end lost 3 bases, the J end lost 2 bases, and 11 bases lay between the germline ends. CDR3 size: 15 residues. CDR3 loop: CASSFQGGPYNEQFF. For the CDR3, the DNA is TGTGCCAGCAGCTTCCAGGGGGGCCCCTACAATGAGCAGTTCTTC.

This clonotype was found a few times. V usage is TRBV28 and J usage is TRBJ1-2, with D perhaps TRBD1 (5 bases). V was pared by 7 bases and J by 5 bases, with 11 bases between. The CDR3 extends over 12 amino acids. Germline V lookup: CDR1 MDHEN, CDR2 SYDVKM. CDR3 sequence (DNA): TGTGCCAGCATGAGGGGACCGTATGGCTACACCTTC. Translated: CASMRGPYGYTF.

This sequence joins TRBV29-1 and TRBJ1-2, with D uncertain. The germline V and J ends were trimmed by 2 bases and 4 bases, with 11 bases remaining between them. This CDR3 is 13 amino acids long. Germline-derived CDR1 and CDR2 are SQVTM and ANQGSEA. The CDR3 bases are TGCAGCGTTGAACCGGCAGATCTCTATGGCTACACCTTC. It codes for CSVEPADLYGYTF. The complete variable domain, with remaining parts taken from reference TRBV29-1 and TRBJ1-2, reads SAVISQKPSRDICQRGTSLTIQCQVDSQVTMMFWYRQQPGQSLTLIATANQGSEATYESGFVIDKFPISRPNLTFSTLTVSNMSPEDSSIYLCSVEPADLYGYTFGSGTRLTVV.

Only a few counts were recorded for this clonotype. The V call is TRBV12-5, the J call TRBJ2-2; D is unclear. CDR1 is LGHNT, CDR2 FRNRAP, per germline. V lost 0 bases and J 1 base, leaving 12 bases between the germline ends. The CDR3 totals 17 residues. The CDR3 nucleotides read TGTGCTAGTGGTTTGGTCCTCTCCCGGGTGAACACCGGGGAGCTGTTTTTT. Its translation: CASGLVLSRVNTGELFF.

At least ten counts were recorded for this clonotype. The DNA for the CDR3 is TGTGCCAGCTCACCACGGGGGACCAATGCCGGGGAGCTGTTTTTT. Its translation: CASSPRGTNAGELFF. The chain employs TRBV18 and TRBJ2-2; the D call may be TRBD1 or TRBD2 (5 bases each). The germline V gene has CDR1 KGHSH and CDR2 LQKENI. The V and J ends lost 1 base and 6 bases respectively, with 12 bases between them. The CDR3 contains 15 residues.

Ten or more counts support this clonotype. The rearrangement joins TRBV4-2 to TRBJ2-3; 7 positions match TRBD1. Germline trimming cut 0 bases from V and 10 bases from J; bases unmatched to any gene: 13. Per germline, CDR1 LGHNA and CDR2 YNFKEQ. The CDR3 loop spans 16 amino acids. CDR3 DNA sequence: TGTGCCAGCAGCCAAGATCGGGAAGGCAGGGGGTATTCGCAGTATTTT. Translation gives CASSQDREGRGYSQYF.

This clonotype was detected many times. The J gene is TRBJ1-2, the V gene TRBV7-6; 8 bases match TRBD1. This CDR3 has 16 residues. The germline gives CDR1 SGHVS, CDR2 FNYEAQ. The V and J ends lost 0 bases and 4 bases, in that order; junction bases with no gene match: 7. The CDR3 region has the DNA TGTGCCAGCAGCTTAGCGGACGCCAGGGGGCTCTATGGCTACACCTTC. This sequence encodes CASSLADARGLYGYTF.

CDR3 DNA sequence: TGTGCCAGCAGCACGACTAGCGGAGCCTACAATGAGCAGTTCTTC. Translating gives CASSTTSGAYNEQFF. This chain links TRBV7-6 with TRBJ2-1; 9 bases map to TRBD2. CDR1 and CDR2 (germline): SGHVS, FNYEAQ. V dropped 5 bases and J dropped 2; count of bases not matched to a gene: 4. There are 15 residues in the CDR3.

V usage is TRBV29-1 and J usage is TRBJ2-3; no firm D call. V was pared by 2 bases and J by 7 bases, with 19 bases between. Germline assignment: CDR1 SQVTM and CDR2 ANQGSEA. This CDR3 comprises 15 residues. This CDR3 reads CSVELEVLSYNTQYF. The CDR3 DNA is TGCAGCGTTGAATTAGAAGTTCTTTCTTATAATACGCAGTATTTT.

This clonotype was counted at least ten times. The chain is built from TRBV7-9 and TRBJ1-5, with 10 bases that match TRBD1. Germline CDR1 and CDR2: SEHNR and FQNEAQ (reference sequence). This CDR3 spans 20 amino acids. Trimming cost V 1 base and J 0 bases; bases outside gene matches: 12. DNA for the CDR3: TGTGCCAGCAGCTTAGTCAGTCGGGGGACAGGGGAACATAGCAATCAGCCCCAGCATTTT. Its translation: CASSLVSRGTGEHSNQPQHF.

This clonotype has at least ten counts. The chain combines TRBV3-1 with TRBJ2-3, with 10 bases identical to TRBD2. The junction had 5 bases not matched to a gene; V was cut back by 4 bases and J by 1 base. The CDR3 is made up of 16 amino acids. The germline gives CDR1 LGHDT, CDR2 YNNKEL (reference sequence). The CDR3 DNA sequence: TGTGCCAGCAGCCCCCTCAGCGGGGGGGGCACAGATACGCAGTATTTT. Translated, it gives CASSPLSGGGTDTQYF.

The V call is TRBV7-8, the J call TRBJ1-6; D unclear. Germline values: CDR1 SGHVS, CDR2 FQNEAQ. This CDR3 contains 17 residues. The V gene lost 8 bases and the J gene lost 6 bases, with 23 bases spanning the gap. CDR3 loop: CASGPPRREGINSPLHF. CDR3 DNA: TGTGCCAGCGGCCCGCCGAGGCGGGAGGGCATTAATTCACCCCTCCACTTT.

This clonotype has more than one count but fewer than ten. The chain joins TRBV6-6 to TRBJ2-7, with D uncertain. V lost 6 bases, J lost 6 bases, and 12 bases lay in between. The V gene's germline CDR1 is MNHNY and CDR2 SVGAGI (reference sequence). CDR3 size: 12 residues. CDR3 DNA sequence: TGTGCCAGCAGAGGAGTTAACCCCGAGCAGTACTTC. Residues: CASRGVNPEQYF.

The chain has TRBV29-1 and TRBJ2-7; D possibly corresponds to TRBD1 (6 bases). This CDR3 spans 13 amino acids. Germline loops: CDR1 SQVTM, CDR2 ANQGSEA. The V end lost 7 bases, the J end lost 7 bases, and 20 bases lay between the germline ends. CDR3 residues: CSAGTTDTGEQYF. The CDR3 DNA follows: TGCAGCGCCGGGACAACCGATACCGGGGAGCAGTACTTC.

This clonotype occurred a few times. CDR3 nucleotides: TGTGCCAGCAGCCGAAGTGGGGCAGGGGCTTACAATGAGCAGTTCTTC. Its translation: CASSRSGAGAYNEQFF. J is TRBJ2-1 and V is TRBV7-9; D possibly corresponds to TRBD1 (6 bases). V gave up 5 bases and J gave up 4 bases, with 18 bases separating them. CDR1 and CDR2 from the germline V gene are SEHNR and FQNEAQ (reference sequence). The CDR3 is made up of 16 amino acids.

This clonotype was counted at least ten times. The chain couples TRBV5-8 to TRBJ2-3; 10 bases match TRBD2. The CDR3 length is 15 residues. Germline loops: CDR1 SGHTS, CDR2 YDEGEE. The junction had 12 bases not matched to a gene; V was cut back by 3 bases and J by 11 bases. CDR3 protein: CASSSLAGVGGMQYF. The CDR3 DNA reads as TGTGCCAGCAGCTCCCTAGCGGGGGTTGGGGGCATGCAGTATTTT.

In its sample, this clonotype was seen many times. The chain is built from TRBV19 and TRBJ2-7, with D perhaps TRBD1 (5 bases). V shed 6 bases and J shed 7 bases, with 16 bases lying between them. The CDR3 extends over 13 amino acids. The germline CDR1 and CDR2 sequences are LNHDA and SQIVND (reference sequence). In DNA form, the CDR3 reads TGTGCCAGTAGCCGACAGATCCTTCGGGAGCAGTACTTC. Translating gives CASSRQILREQYF.

This clonotype occurred a few times. The gene calls are TRBV27 and TRBJ2-2, with 8 bases fitting TRBD2. Trimming at V came to 5 bases and at J to 5 bases, leaving 7 bases not matched to a gene. CDR1 is MNHEY, CDR2 SMNVEV, per germline (reference sequence). The CDR3 spans 15 residues. The CDR3 region has the DNA TGTGCCAGCAGTCCGGCGGGGGGCCCGACCGGGGAGCTGTTTTTT. Translating gives CASSPAGGPTGELFF.